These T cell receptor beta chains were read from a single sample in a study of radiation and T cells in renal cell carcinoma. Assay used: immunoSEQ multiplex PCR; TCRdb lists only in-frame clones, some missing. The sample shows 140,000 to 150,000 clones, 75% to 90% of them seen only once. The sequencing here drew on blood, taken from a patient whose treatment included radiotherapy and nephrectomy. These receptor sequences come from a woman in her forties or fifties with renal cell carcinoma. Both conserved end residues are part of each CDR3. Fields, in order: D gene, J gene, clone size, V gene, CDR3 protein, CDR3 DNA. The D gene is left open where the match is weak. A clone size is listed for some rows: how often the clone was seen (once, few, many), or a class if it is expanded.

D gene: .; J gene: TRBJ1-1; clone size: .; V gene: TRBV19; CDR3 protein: CASSPDMNTEAFF; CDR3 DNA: TGTGCCAGTAGTCCTGACATGAACACTGAAGCTTTCTTT
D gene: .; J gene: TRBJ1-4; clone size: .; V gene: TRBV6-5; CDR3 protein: CASSPSIGNEKLFF; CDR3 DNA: TGTGCCAGCAGTCCGTCCATTGGTAATGAAAAACTGTTTTTT
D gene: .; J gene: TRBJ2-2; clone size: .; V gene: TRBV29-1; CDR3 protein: CSVEGLTANTGELFF; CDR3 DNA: TGCAGCGTTGAAGGACTGACAGCGAACACCGGGGAGCTGTTTTTT
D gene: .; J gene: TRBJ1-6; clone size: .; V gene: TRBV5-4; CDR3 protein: CASSRRDNSYNSPLHF; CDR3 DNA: TGTGCCAGCAGCCGAAGGGACAACTCCTATAATTCACCCCTCCACTTT
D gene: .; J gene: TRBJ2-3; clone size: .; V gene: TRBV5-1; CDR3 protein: CASRQGGSRSTDTQYF; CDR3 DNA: TGCGCCAGCAGACAGGGGGGGAGTCGGAGCACAGATACGCAGTATTTT
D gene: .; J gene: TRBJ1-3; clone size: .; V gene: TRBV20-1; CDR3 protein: CSARIRGTIYF; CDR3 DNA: TGCAGTGCTAGGATTCGGGGCACCATATATTTT
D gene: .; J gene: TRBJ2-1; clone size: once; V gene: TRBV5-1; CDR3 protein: CASSLTPPRDKDNEQFF; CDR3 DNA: TGCGCCAGCAGCTTGACCCCCCCACGTGATAAGGACAATGAGCAGTTCTTC
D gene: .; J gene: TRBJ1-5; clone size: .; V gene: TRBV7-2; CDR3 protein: CASSATRHQPQHF; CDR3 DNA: TGTGCCAGCAGCGCAACTAGACACCAGCCCCAGCATTTT
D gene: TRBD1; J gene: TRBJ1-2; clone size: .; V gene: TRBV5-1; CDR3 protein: CASSLKGQGPINYGYTF; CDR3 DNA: TGCGCCAGCAGCCTGAAGGGACAGGGGCCCATAAACTATGGCTACACCTTC
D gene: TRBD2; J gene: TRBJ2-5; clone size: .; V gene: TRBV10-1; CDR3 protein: CASSGAGGTVQETQYF; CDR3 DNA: TGCGCCAGCAGTGGAGCGGGGGGCACCGTCCAAGAGACCCAGTACTTC
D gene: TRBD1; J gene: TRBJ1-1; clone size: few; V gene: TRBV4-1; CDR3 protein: CATGRGANTEAFF; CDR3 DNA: TGCGCCACGGGCAGGGGGGCCAACACTGAAGCTTTCTTT
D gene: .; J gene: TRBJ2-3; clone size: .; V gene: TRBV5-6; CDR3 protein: CASSLGIPDTQYF; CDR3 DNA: TGTGCCAGCAGCTTGGGTATACCAGATACGCAGTATTTT
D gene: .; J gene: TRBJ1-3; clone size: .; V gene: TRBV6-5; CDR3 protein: CASRAQGSGNTIYF; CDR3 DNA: TGTGCCAGCAGAGCACAGGGTTCTGGAAACACCATATATTTT
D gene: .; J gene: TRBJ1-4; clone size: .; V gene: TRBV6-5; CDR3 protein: CASNEGGTNEKLFF; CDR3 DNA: TGTGCCAGCAATGAGGGGGGCACTAATGAAAAACTGTTTTTT
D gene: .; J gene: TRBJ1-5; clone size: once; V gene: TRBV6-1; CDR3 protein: CASTRALSTPQHF; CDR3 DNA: TGTGCCAGCACCAGGGCGTTGTCCACGCCCCAGCATTTT
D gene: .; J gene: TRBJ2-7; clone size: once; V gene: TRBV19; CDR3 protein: CASSIDAGEAYEQYF; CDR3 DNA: TGTGCCAGTAGTATAGACGCAGGGGAGGCCTACGAGCAGTACTTC
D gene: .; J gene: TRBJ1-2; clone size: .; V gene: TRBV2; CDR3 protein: CASNTQNYGYTF; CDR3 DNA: TGTGCCAGCAATACACAGAACTATGGCTACACCTTC
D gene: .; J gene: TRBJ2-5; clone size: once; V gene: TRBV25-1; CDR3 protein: CASSAPGEETQYF; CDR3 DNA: TGTGCCAGCAGTGCCCCGGGGGAAGAGACCCAGTACTTC
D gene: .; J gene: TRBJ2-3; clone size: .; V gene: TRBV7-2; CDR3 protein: CASSFVGSTDTQYF; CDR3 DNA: TGTGCCAGCAGCTTTGTGGGGTCCACAGATACGCAGTATTTT
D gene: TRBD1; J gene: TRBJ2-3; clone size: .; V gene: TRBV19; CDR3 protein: CASSMAGGELSTDTQYF; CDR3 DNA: TGTGCCAGTAGTATGGCAGGGGGCGAACTTAGCACAGATACGCAGTATTTT
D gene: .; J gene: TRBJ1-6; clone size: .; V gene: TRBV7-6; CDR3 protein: CASSLGIESPLHF; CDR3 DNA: TGTGCCAGCAGCTTAGGCATAGAGTCACCCCTCCACTTT
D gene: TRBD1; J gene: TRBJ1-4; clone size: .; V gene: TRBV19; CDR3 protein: CAAGTVNEKLFF; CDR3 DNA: TGTGCCGCCGGGACAGTTAATGAAAAACTGTTTTTT
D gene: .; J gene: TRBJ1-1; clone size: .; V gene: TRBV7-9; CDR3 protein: CASSLSGSNMNTEAFF; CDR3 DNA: TGTGCCAGCAGCTTATCGGGCAGCAACATGAACACTGAAGCTTTCTTT
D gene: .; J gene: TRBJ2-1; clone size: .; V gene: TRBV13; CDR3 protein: CASSRTPSSAYNEQFF; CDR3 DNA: TGTGCCAGCAGCCGCACCCCTTCCTCAGCCTACAATGAGCAGTTCTTC
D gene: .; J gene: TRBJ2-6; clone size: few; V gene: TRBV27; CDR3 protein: CASSPLAAGANVLTF; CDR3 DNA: TGTGCCAGCAGTCCCTTGGCCGCTGGGGCCAACGTCCTGACTTTC
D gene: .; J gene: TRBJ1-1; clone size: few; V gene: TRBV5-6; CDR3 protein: CASSSGGEAFF; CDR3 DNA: TGTGCCAGCAGCTCGGGGGGTGAAGCTTTCTTT
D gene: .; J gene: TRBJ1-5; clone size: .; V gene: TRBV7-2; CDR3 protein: CASSLWEDQPQHF; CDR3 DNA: TGTGCCAGCAGCTTATGGGAGGATCAGCCCCAGCATTTT
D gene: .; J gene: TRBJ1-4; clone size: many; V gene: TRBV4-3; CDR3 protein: CASSQDGQYPNEKLFF; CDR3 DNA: TGCGCCAGCAGCCAAGATGGACAGTACCCTAATGAAAAACTGTTTTTT
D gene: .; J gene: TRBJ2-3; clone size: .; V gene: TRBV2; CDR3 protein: CASSGLVTDTQYF; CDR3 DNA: TGTGCCAGCAGTGGACTGGTCACAGATACGCAGTATTTT
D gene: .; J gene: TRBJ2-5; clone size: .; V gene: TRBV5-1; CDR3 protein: CASSLLGPGVWRYQETQYF; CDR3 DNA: TGCGCCAGCAGCTTGTTGGGACCGGGGGTATGGCGGTACCAAGAGACCCAGTACTTC
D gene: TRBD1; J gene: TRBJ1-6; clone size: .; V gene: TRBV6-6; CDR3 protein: CASSYSGTGDSPLHF; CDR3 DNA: TGTGCCAGCAGTTACTCCGGGACAGGGGATTCACCCCTCCACTTT
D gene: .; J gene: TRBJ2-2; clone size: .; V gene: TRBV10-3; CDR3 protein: CAISTRDDTGGELFF; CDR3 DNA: TGTGCCATCTCAACCAGGGACGACACAGGGGGGGAGCTGTTTTTT
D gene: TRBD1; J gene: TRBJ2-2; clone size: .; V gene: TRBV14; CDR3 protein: CASSPRTGADTGELFF; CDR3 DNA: TGTGCCAGCAGCCCCCGGACAGGGGCGGACACCGGGGAGCTGTTTTTT
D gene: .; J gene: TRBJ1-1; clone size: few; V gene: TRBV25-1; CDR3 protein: CASSDQVFDTEAFF; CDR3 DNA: TGTGCCAGCAGTGATCAGGTATTTGACACTGAAGCTTTCTTT
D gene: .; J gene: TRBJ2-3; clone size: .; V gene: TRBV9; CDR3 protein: CASSFSSPPRGGADTQYF; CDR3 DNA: TGTGCCAGCAGCTTCAGTAGTCCCCCAAGAGGTGGGGCAGATACGCAGTATTTT
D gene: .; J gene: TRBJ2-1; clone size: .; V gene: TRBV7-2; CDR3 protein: CASSLGLYNEQFF; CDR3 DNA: TGTGCCAGCAGCTTGGGACTTTACAATGAGCAGTTCTTC
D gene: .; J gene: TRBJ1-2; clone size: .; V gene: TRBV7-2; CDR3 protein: CASRPGGGANYGYTF; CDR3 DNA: TGTGCCAGCAGGCCTGGGGGGGGCGCGAACTATGGCTACACCTTC
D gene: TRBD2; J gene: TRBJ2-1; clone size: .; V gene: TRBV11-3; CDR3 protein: CASSLDGASGGREQFF; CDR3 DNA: TGTGCCAGCAGCTTAGATGGGGCTAGCGGGGGTCGTGAGCAGTTCTTC
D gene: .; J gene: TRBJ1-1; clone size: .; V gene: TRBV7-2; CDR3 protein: CASSQRGEAVDTEAFF; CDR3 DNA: TGTGCCAGCAGTCAACGAGGAGAGGCGGTGGACACTGAAGCTTTCTTT
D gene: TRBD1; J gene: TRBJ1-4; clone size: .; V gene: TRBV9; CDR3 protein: CASSALVQGDKLFF; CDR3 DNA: TGTGCCAGCAGCGCCTTGGTACAGGGGGACAAACTGTTTTTT
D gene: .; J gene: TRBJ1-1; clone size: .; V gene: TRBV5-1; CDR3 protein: CASSFWTEMNTEAFF; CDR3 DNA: TGCGCCAGCAGCTTCTGGACAGAAATGAACACTGAAGCTTTCTTT
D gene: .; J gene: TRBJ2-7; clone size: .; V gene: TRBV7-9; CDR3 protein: CASSPLDREQYF; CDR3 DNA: TGTGCCAGCAGCCCACTCGACCGGGAGCAGTACTTC
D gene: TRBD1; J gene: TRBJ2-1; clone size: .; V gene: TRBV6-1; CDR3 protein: CASREGQGAGEQFF; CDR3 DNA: TGTGCCAGCAGGGAAGGACAGGGGGCGGGTGAGCAGTTCTTC
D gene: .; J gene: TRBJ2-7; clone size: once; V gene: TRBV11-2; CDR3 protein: CASSWTYEQYF; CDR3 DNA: TGTGCCAGCAGCTGGACCTACGAGCAGTACTTC
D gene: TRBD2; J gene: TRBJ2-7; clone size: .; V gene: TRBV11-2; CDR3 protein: CASSGGGTSGRVYEQYF; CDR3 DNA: TGTGCCAGCAGCGGAGGGGGGACTAGCGGGAGGGTTTACGAGCAGTACTTC
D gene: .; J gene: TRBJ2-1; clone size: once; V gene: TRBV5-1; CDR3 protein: CASSLGGASYNEQFF; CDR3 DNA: TGCGCCAGCAGCTTGGGCGGAGCCTCCTACAATGAGCAGTTCTTC
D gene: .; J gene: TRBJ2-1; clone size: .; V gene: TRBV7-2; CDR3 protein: CASSSLGPEQFF; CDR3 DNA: TGTGCCAGCAGCTCCCTGGGCCCAGAGCAGTTCTTC
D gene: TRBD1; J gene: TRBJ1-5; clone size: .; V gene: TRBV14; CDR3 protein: CASSQKTWTGHQPQHF; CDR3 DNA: TGTGCCAGCAGCCAAAAGACCTGGACAGGGCATCAGCCCCAGCATTTT
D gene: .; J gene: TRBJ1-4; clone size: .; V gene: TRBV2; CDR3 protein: CASCPNGQGNEKLFF; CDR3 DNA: TGTGCCAGCTGTCCCAACGGTCAGGGGAATGAAAAACTGTTTTTT